These 5 T cell receptor beta chains were sequenced from one sample in a study of response to subunit inactivated influenza vaccine. TCRdb processed the RT-PCR reads anew with MiXCR; each CDR3 protein has one entry. The data hold approximately 200,000 distinct CDR3 sequences, with approximately 15% observed a single time. This sample comprised CD8+ T cells sorted from PBMCs, obtained about 5 days after vaccination. All receptors derive from a man between 45 and 60 years old who received an inactivated influenza vaccine.

The J gene is TRBJ1-1, the V gene TRBV6-5; possible D gene TRBD1, 6 bases. CDR1 and CDR2 (germline): MNHEY, SVGAGI. The V and J ends lost 5 bases and 1 base respectively, with 11 bases between them. The CDR3 contains 14 residues. The CDR3 sequence: CASSHEGGNTEAFF. The CDR3 DNA follows: TGTGCCAGCAGTCACGAAGGGGGGAACACTGAAGCTTTCTTT.

This clonotype was counted a few times. The CDR3 nucleotides read TGTGCCTACTGGGCAGGGGGGTCCGGGGAGCTGTTTTTT. It yields the protein CAYWAGGSGELFF. The genes are TRBV2 and TRBJ2-2; TRBD1 is a possible D gene (7 bases). The germline V and J ends were trimmed by 11 bases and 6 bases, with 16 bases remaining between them. The CDR3 runs 13 residues. CDR1 SNHLY and CDR2 FYNNEI come from the germline V gene.

The CDR3, as DNA: TGTGCCAGCAGGGAAACAGGCCCAACCTGGTCGGAGCAGTTCTTC. Protein: CASRETGPTWSEQFF. The rearrangement uses TRBV2 and TRBJ2-1, with a tentative D call TRBD1 (5 bases). Between the trimmed V and J ends, which lost 6 bases and 10 bases, there was a span of 22 bases. Looked up from germline, CDR1 is SNHLY and CDR2 is FYNNEI. CDR3 length: 15 amino acids.

The genes are TRBV11-2 and TRBJ2-7; TRBD2 agrees at 8 bases. This CDR3 is built from 16 residues. The ends lost 1 base at V and 1 base at J; junction bases unmatched: 6. Germline CDR1 is SGHAT and CDR2 is FQNNGV. The CDR3 here is CASSLAPGLVSYEQYF. The DNA for the CDR3 is TGTGCCAGCAGCTTAGCTCCGGGACTAGTATCCTACGAGCAGTACTTC.

This clonotype was seen more than once but under ten times. This sequence joins TRBV14 and TRBJ2-3; the D gene is possibly TRBD2 (6 bases). Trimming shortened V by 5 bases and J by 2 bases, and 11 bases separated the two germline ends. Germline values: CDR1 SGHDN, CDR2 FVKESK. CDR3 size: 14 residues. The CDR3 nucleotides read TGTGCCAGCAGCGTGGAGGGAAACACAGATACGCAGTATTTT. Protein product: CASSVEGNTDTQYF.